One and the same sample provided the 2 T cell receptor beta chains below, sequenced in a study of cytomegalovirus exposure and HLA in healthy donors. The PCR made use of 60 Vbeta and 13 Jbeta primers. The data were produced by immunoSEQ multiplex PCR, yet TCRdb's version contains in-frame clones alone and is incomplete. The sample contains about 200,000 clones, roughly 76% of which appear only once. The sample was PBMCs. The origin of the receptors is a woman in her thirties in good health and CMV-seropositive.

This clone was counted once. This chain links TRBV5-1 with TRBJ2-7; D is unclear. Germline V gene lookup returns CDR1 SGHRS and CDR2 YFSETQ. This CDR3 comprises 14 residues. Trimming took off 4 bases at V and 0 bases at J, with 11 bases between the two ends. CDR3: CASSALVSSYEQYF. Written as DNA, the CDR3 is TGCGCCAGCAGCGCGTTAGTGAGCTCCTACGAGCAGTACTTC.

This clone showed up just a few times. The DNA of the CDR3 is TGTGCCAGCAGTCCACGGGGTACCCAGCTCAACGAGCAGTACTTC. It encodes CASSPRGTQLNEQYF. The rearrangement joins TRBV6-5 to TRBJ2-7, with a tentative D call TRBD2 (5 bases). The V and J ends lost 5 bases and 5 bases respectively, with 19 bases between them. This CDR3 spans 15 amino acids. Germline CDR1 is MNHEY and CDR2 is SVGAGI.